This record covers a single T cell receptor (beta chain). The antigen is undetermined. This sample was included in a study of T cells expressing NK-cell markers. Beta-chain TCR cDNA was generated via 5'RACE template switching with UMIs. TCRdb re-analyzed the 5' RACE reads; it lists each CDR3 protein once, without DNA. Listed are more than 250,000 distinct CDR3 sequences; about 0.4% falls within the top ten. Overall study results and limits: Also leading the CD3+CD56-NKG2C+ fraction in several donors were these clonotypes. Clones of NKG2C+ T cells that had expanded were of unclear HCMV specificity. Dominant NKG2C+ clonotype frequencies of roughly 1.0-7.5% of CD8+ T cells were measured in several donors.

Germline V gene lookup returns CDR1 ENHRY and CDR2 SYGVKD. The CDR3 totals 15 residues. The chain employs TRBV10-3 and TRBJ2-2. Sequencing used blood T cells: a sorted CD56 or NKG2C T cell subset, CD4+ or CD8+ T cells, or bulk PBMC T cells (not recorded which). The receptor was isolated from a man younger than 30 in good health. CDR3 sequence reads: CAISAGFANTGELFF.